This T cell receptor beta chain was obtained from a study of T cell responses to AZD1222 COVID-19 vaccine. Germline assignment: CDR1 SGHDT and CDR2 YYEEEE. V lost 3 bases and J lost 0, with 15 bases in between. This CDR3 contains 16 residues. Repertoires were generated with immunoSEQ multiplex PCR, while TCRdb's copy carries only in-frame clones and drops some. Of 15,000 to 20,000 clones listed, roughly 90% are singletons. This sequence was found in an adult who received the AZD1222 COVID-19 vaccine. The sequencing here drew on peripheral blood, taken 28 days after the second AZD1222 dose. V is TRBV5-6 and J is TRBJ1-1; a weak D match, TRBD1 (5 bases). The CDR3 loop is CASSSIGARVNTEAFF. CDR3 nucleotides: TGTGCCAGCAGCTCCATTGGGGCCCGAGTGAACACTGAAGCTTTCTTT.